This TCR beta chain was sequenced in a study of graft-versus-host responses after intestinal transplantation. General study points: There were GvH clones found in recipient marrow, and some of them appeared first in ileum or blood.

This clone was detected a few times. Responders (approximately 200,000, CFSE-labeled) met approximately 200,000 stimulators that were irradiated and violet-dye-labeled. Per the germline V gene, CDR1 is LNHNV and CDR2 is YYDKDF (reference sequence). V shed 3 bases and J 3 bases; nucleotides not matched to a gene: 4. The CDR3 is made up of 16 amino acids. Assay: immunoSEQ multiplex PCR; the TCRdb copy retains only in-frame clones and omits some. Of about 12,000 clones in the sample, approximately 35% are singletons; the top ten hold more than 2.5%. The receptor's source is a human patient who received an intestinal transplant. The rearrangement joins TRBV15 to TRBJ2-6, with 8 bases fitting TRBD1. The sequencing here drew on alloreactive CD8+ T cells from a mixed lymphocyte reaction culture, taken before intestinal transplant. Subset reported: CFSE-low proliferating T cells sorted from roughly 6-day pre-transplant mixed lymphocyte reaction (GvH or HvG direction). Here the CDR3 reads CATSSPRGHGANVLTF. For the CDR3, the DNA is TGTGCCACCAGCAGCCCCAGGGGGCATGGGGCCAACGTCCTGACTTTC.